A selection of T cell receptor beta chains follows, all from one sample in a study of identical twins. A single record per CDR3 protein comes from TCRdb applying MiXCR to the 5' RACE reads. The profile shows 700,000 to 950,000 distinct CDR3 sequences, roughly an eighth of them singletons. These data also featured in a second study, about yellow fever vaccine responses in identical twins.

Sequencing was done on a sample of PBMCs. The receptors derive from a young woman in good health. Both conserved end residues are part of each CDR3. The D gene is left open where the match is weak. Only part of the rows carry a size: once, few, many, or a class if the clone is expanded.

cdr3_nt: TGTGCCAGCAGCCCTGGACTAGCGGGGGGGCCTGGGAATGAGCAGTTCTTC
cdr3_aa: CASSPGLAGGPGNEQFF
clone_size: -
d_call: TRBD2
v_call: TRBV11-3
j_call: TRBJ2-1

cdr3_nt: TGTGCCAGCAGTCAGACAAGTGGTGAATCACCCCTCCACTTT
cdr3_aa: CASSQTSGESPLHF
clone_size: many
d_call: -
v_call: TRBV12-3/TRBV12-4
j_call: TRBJ1-6

cdr3_nt: TGCAGCGTCAGCGGGGGGGAATTTAGCACAGATACGCAGTATTTT
cdr3_aa: CSVSGGEFSTDTQYF
clone_size: few
d_call: TRBD2
v_call: TRBV29-1
j_call: TRBJ2-3

cdr3_nt: TGCGCCAGCACCCTCGAGCGAAACACCGGGGAGCTGTTTTTT
cdr3_aa: CASTLERNTGELFF
clone_size: -
d_call: -
v_call: TRBV5-1
j_call: TRBJ2-2

cdr3_nt: TGTGCCAGCAGCCTGACTAGCGGGAGGGGCAATGAGCAGTTCTTC
cdr3_aa: CASSLTSGRGNEQFF
clone_size: many
d_call: TRBD2
v_call: TRBV7-9
j_call: TRBJ2-1

cdr3_nt: TGTGCCAGCAGCCAAGACCGGGCGGTAGCCTACGAGCAGTACTTC
cdr3_aa: CASSQDRAVAYEQYF
clone_size: -
d_call: -
v_call: TRBV3-1
j_call: TRBJ2-7

cdr3_nt: TGTGCCAGCAGCGAGACAGGGGACCGCACCGGGGAGCTGTTTTTT
cdr3_aa: CASSETGDRTGELFF
clone_size: few
d_call: TRBD1
v_call: TRBV7-6
j_call: TRBJ2-2

cdr3_nt: TGCAGTGTCGACAGGGAGGTTAACTATGGCTACACCTTC
cdr3_aa: CSVDREVNYGYTF
clone_size: -
d_call: TRBD1
v_call: TRBV20-1
j_call: TRBJ1-2

cdr3_nt: TGTGCCAGCAGCCAATCCGGGGTCACCGGGGAGCTGTTTTTT
cdr3_aa: CASSQSGVTGELFF
clone_size: -
d_call: -
v_call: TRBV12-3/TRBV12-4
j_call: TRBJ2-2

cdr3_nt: TGTGCCACCGCACTCCAGGGAGCAGAAGAGCAGTACTTC
cdr3_aa: CATALQGAEEQYF
clone_size: -
d_call: -
v_call: TRBV28
j_call: TRBJ2-7

cdr3_nt: TGCAGTGCACATGGGACAGAAAAAGCCAAAAACATTCAGTACTTC
cdr3_aa: CSAHGTEKAKNIQYF
clone_size: few
d_call: TRBD1
v_call: TRBV20-1
j_call: TRBJ2-4

cdr3_nt: TGTGCCAGCAGGCCCACAGGGGTCGGGGTGGAAAAACTGTTTTTT
cdr3_aa: CASRPTGVGVEKLFF
clone_size: many
d_call: TRBD1
v_call: TRBV12-3/TRBV12-4
j_call: TRBJ1-4

cdr3_nt: TGTGCCAGCAGCCCCCCTTCTACAAGGGGGTACGAGCAGTACTTC
cdr3_aa: CASSPPSTRGYEQYF
clone_size: few
d_call: -
v_call: TRBV13
j_call: TRBJ2-7

cdr3_nt: TGTGCCAGCAGCCCAGGGGAGGTAGCGGGAGGCAATGAGCAGTTCTTC
cdr3_aa: CASSPGEVAGGNEQFF
clone_size: -
d_call: TRBD2
v_call: TRBV9
j_call: TRBJ2-1

cdr3_nt: TGCAGTGCTAGATGGGAACTAGCGGGGATTAGGGCGCAGTATTTT
cdr3_aa: CSARWELAGIRAQYF
clone_size: few
d_call: TRBD2
v_call: TRBV20-1
j_call: TRBJ2-3

cdr3_nt: TGTGCCAGCAGCTCGAGTAGACTAGTGGTCCACGAGCAGTACTTC
cdr3_aa: CASSSSRLVVHEQYF
clone_size: few
d_call: -
v_call: TRBV7-2
j_call: TRBJ2-7

cdr3_nt: TGTGCCAGCAGCGGACGATTTTCTAGCACAGATACGCAGTATTTT
cdr3_aa: CASSGRFSSTDTQYF
clone_size: -
d_call: -
v_call: TRBV11-2
j_call: TRBJ2-3

cdr3_nt: TGCGCCAGCAGCTTATATACAGGGGGGTATGGCTACACCTTC
cdr3_aa: CASSLYTGGYGYTF
clone_size: few
d_call: TRBD1
v_call: TRBV5-1
j_call: TRBJ1-2

cdr3_nt: TGCGCCAGCAGCCAAGAAAGGGCACTAGCGGGGAGAACGGACACCGGGGAGCTGTTTTTT
cdr3_aa: CASSQERALAGRTDTGELFF
clone_size: many
d_call: TRBD2
v_call: TRBV4-1
j_call: TRBJ2-2